The 19 T cell receptor beta chains reported below all come from one sample, sequenced in a study of blood T cell repertoires in COVID-19. Repertoires were generated with immunoSEQ multiplex PCR, while TCRdb's copy carries only in-frame clones and drops some. The sample shows 39,000 or so clones, 83% of them seen only once. The material sequenced was peripheral blood. These receptors were taken from a woman of 80 years or more with active or convalescent COVID-19.

The CDR3 loop reads CASEDRQTYEQYF. CDR3 sequence (DNA): TGTGCCAGTGAGGACAGACAGACCTACGAGCAGTACTTC. This chain joins TRBV19 and TRBJ2-7; tentatively, D is TRBD1 (6 bases). CDR3 size: 13 residues. Germline assignment: CDR1 LNHDA and CDR2 SQIVND (reference sequence). Trimming left V 8 bases short and J 2 bases short, with 13 bases between.

V and J are TRBV29-1 and TRBJ2-5; TRBD2 matches at 7 bases. The germline V gene has CDR1 SQVTM and CDR2 ANQGSEA. The CDR3 covers 15 residues. V trimming: 3 bases; J trimming: 1 base; junction bases outside the gene matches: 8. CDR3 residues: CSVDGLAAPQETQYF. The CDR3, as DNA: TGCAGCGTTGATGGGCTAGCGGCCCCCCAAGAGACCCAGTACTTC.

The chain is built from TRBV28 and TRBJ1-1; D might be TRBD1 (5 bases). The germline V gene encodes CDR1 MDHEN and CDR2 SYDVKM. Trimming cost V 6 bases and J 4 bases, with 15 bases left between them. The CDR3 sequence is 14 residues long. CDR3 in amino acids: CASSVSKRGTEAFF. In nucleotides, the CDR3 is TGTGCCAGCAGCGTATCAAAAAGGGGCACTGAAGCTTTCTTT. Full variable domain (rest looked up from reference TRBV28 and TRBJ1-1): DVKVTQSSRYLVKRTGEKVFLECVQDMDHENMFWYRQDPGLGLRLIYFSYDVKMKEKGDIPEGYSVSREKKERFSLILESASTNQTSMYLCASSVSKRGTEAFFGQGTRLTVV.

The chain links TRBV6-5 to TRBJ1-2; TRBD1 matches at 9 bases. Per the germline V gene, CDR1 is MNHEY and CDR2 is SVGAGI. J lost 5 bases, V lost 6 bases, and 7 bases had no gene match. The CDR3 has 14 amino acids. Written as DNA, the CDR3 is TGTGCCAGCAGCTCCGGGACAGGGATTTATGGCTACACCTTC. As protein: CASSSGTGIYGYTF.

The gene calls are TRBV7-3 and TRBJ1-1; no reliable D call. Germline V gives CDR1 SGHTA, CDR2 FQGTGA. V was clipped by 1 base and J by 1 base, with 10 bases between them. The CDR3 is made up of 15 amino acids. The CDR3, as DNA: TGTGCCAGCAGCTTAAGCGGCAACGAGAACACTGAAGCTTTCTTT. As protein: CASSLSGNENTEAFF.

This chain links TRBV10-2 with TRBJ2-1, with 10 bases that match TRBD2. CDR1 is WSHSY, CDR2 SAAADI, per germline. The trim removed 3 bases at V and 8 bases at J, leaving 7 bases unmatched. This CDR3 comprises 15 residues. CDR3 in DNA: TGCGCCAGCAGTGACGAGCGGGAGGGCTTAGATGAGCAGTTCTTC. Translation gives CASSDEREGLDEQFF.

The genes are TRBV5-6 and TRBJ1-1, with 9 bases lining up with TRBD1. The trim removed 4 bases at V and 1 base at J, leaving 5 bases unmatched. Germline V CDR1 and CDR2: SGHDT, YYEEEE. The length of the CDR3 is 15 residues. CDR3 protein: CASSQPGQGNTEAFF. Here the CDR3 DNA reads TGTGCCAGCAGCCAACCGGGACAGGGGAACACTGAAGCTTTCTTT.

For the CDR3, the DNA is TGTGCCAGCAGTTTATCGATGGGGCATAACTCGAACACCGGGGAGCTGTTTTTT. The encoded protein is CASSLSMGHNSNTGELFF. The J gene is TRBJ2-2, the V gene TRBV27, with D possibly being TRBD1 (5 bases). Germline loops: CDR1 MNHEY, CDR2 SMNVEV (reference sequence). The CDR3 has 18 amino acids. The ends were cut back, 0 bases at V and 0 bases at J, with 14 bases in the middle.

This clone was picked up one time. The rearrangement links TRBV5-1 to TRBJ2-7, with D possibly being TRBD2 (6 bases). Germline V gives CDR1 SGHRS, CDR2 YFSETQ. The CDR3 covers 15 residues. V was shortened by 3 bases and J by 3 bases, with 16 bases between the two germline ends. CDR3 DNA: TGCGCCAGCAGCTCGTATTACGCGGGGAACTACGAGCAGTACTTC. Its protein product is CASSSYYAGNYEQYF. Complete variable domain (other parts from reference TRBV5-1 and TRBJ2-7): KAGVTQTPRYLIKTRGQQVTLSCSPISGHRSVSWYQQTPGQGLQFLFEYFSETQRNKGNFPGRFSGRQFSNSRSEMNVSTLELGDSALYLCASSSYYAGNYEQYFGPGTRLTVT.

This clone was found a few times. The chain combines TRBV7-2 with TRBJ2-1, with TRBD1 matching 7 bases. V lost 5 bases, J lost 10 bases, and 2 bases stayed unmatched. The germline V gene has CDR1 SGHTA and CDR2 FQGNSA. This CDR3 is built from 11 residues. CDR3 region: CASSRDSEQFF. The CDR3 region has the DNA TGTGCCAGCAGCAGGGACAGCGAGCAGTTCTTC.

This chain joins TRBV28 and TRBJ1-2; D is unclear. The CDR3 contains 16 residues. Germline CDR1 and CDR2: MDHEN and SYDVKM. Trimming took off 5 bases at V and 6 bases at J, with 22 bases between the two ends. Here the CDR3 DNA reads TGTGCCAGCAGTCCGAAGACGGGGTTAGGAGTCGATGGCTACACCTTC. Translating it yields CASSPKTGLGVDGYTF.

The chain is built from TRBV28 and TRBJ2-7, with 8 nucleotides matching TRBD2. CDR1 and CDR2 from the germline V gene are MDHEN and SYDVKM. The V and J ends lost 2 bases and 4 bases, in that order; junction bases with no gene match: 7. The length of the CDR3 is 15 residues. CDR3 bases: TGTGCCAGCAGTTTAATGACTAGCGCTGAATACGAGCAGTACTTC. It translates to CASSLMTSAEYEQYF. The complete variable domain, with remaining parts taken from reference TRBV28 and TRBJ2-7, reads DVKVTQSSRYLVKRTGEKVFLECVQDMDHENMFWYRQDPGLGLRLIYFSYDVKMKEKGDIPEGYSVSREKKERFSLILESASTNQTSMYLCASSLMTSAEYEQYFGPGTRLTVT.

This chain connects TRBV30 to TRBJ1-6; 7 nucleotides align to TRBD1. CDR1 is GTSNPN and CDR2 is SVGIG in the germline V gene (reference sequence). The CDR3 has 13 residues. The V segment lost 5 bases and the J segment 6 bases; nucleotides outside the gene matches: 4. DNA of the CDR3: TGTGCCTGGGGGGGACAGCTTAATTCACCCCTCCACTTT. Translated, it gives CAWGGQLNSPLHF.

This clone appeared a few times. The CDR3 sequence: CASSPQGQGTEAFF. DNA for the CDR3: TGTGCCAGCAGCCCCCAGGGGCAGGGCACTGAAGCTTTCTTT. This rearrangement joins TRBV27 to TRBJ1-1; a possible D gene is TRBD1 (6 bases). Germline CDR1 is MNHEY and CDR2 is SMNVEV (reference sequence). The CDR3 sequence is 14 residues long. The V end was cut by 6 bases, the J end by 4 bases, with 15 bases between.

This clone was detected once. The genes are TRBV10-1 and TRBJ2-3, with D maybe TRBD2 (5 bases). The CDR3 length is 14 residues. Trimming stripped 0 bases from V and 6 bases from J, with 10 bases between. The germline V gene has CDR1 WNHNN and CDR2 SYGVQD (reference sequence). CDR3 loop: CASSESGPGDTQYF. As DNA, the CDR3 is TGCGCCAGCAGTGAGTCCGGGCCGGGGGATACGCAGTATTTT.

This chain uses TRBV19 with TRBJ2-1, with 8 nucleotides matching TRBD2. Trimming at V came to 3 bases and at J to 5 bases, leaving 6 bases not matched to a gene. Germline values: CDR1 LNHDA, CDR2 SQIVND (reference sequence). This CDR3 has 15 amino acids. The CDR3 DNA reads TGTGCCAGTAGTATCGTTGCGGGAGGTAACAATGAGCAGTTCTTC. Residues: CASSIVAGGNNEQFF. The full variable domain, with the rest looked up from reference TRBV19 and TRBJ2-1, is DGGITQSPKYLFRKEGQNVTLSCEQNLNHDAMYWYRQDPGQGLRLIYYSQIVNDFQKGDIAEGYSVSREKKESFPLTVTSAQKNPTAFYLCASSIVAGGNNEQFFGPGTRLTVL.

CDR3 in amino acids: CASHGTGGSNQPQHF. DNA for the CDR3: TGTGCCAGCCATGGGACAGGGGGAAGCAATCAGCCCCAGCATTTT. V is TRBV19 and J is TRBJ1-5, with 11 bases lining up with TRBD1. The CDR3 is made up of 15 amino acids. V was clipped by 9 bases and J by 1 base; unmatched bases: 5. Germline V gene lookup returns CDR1 LNHDA and CDR2 SQIVND (reference sequence).

The chain couples TRBV30 to TRBJ1-1; D uncertain. Germline V gene sequence: CDR1 GTSNPN, CDR2 SVGIG (reference sequence). The CDR3 contains 16 residues. V was clipped by 0 bases and J by 0 bases, with 14 bases between them. CDR3 DNA: TGTGCCTGGAGTGTACGACTCTCTAGATTGAACACTGAAGCTTTCTTT. It yields the protein CAWSVRLSRLNTEAFF.

V gene TRBV24-1 combines with J gene TRBJ1-2; TRBD1 might be the D (5 bases). The V gene's germline CDR1 is KGHDR and CDR2 SFDVKD. V gave up 9 bases and J gave up 2 bases, with 12 bases separating them. CDR3 length: 13 amino acids. The CDR3 here is CATQGRGNYGYTF. The CDR3 DNA reads as TGTGCCACCCAAGGGCGGGGGAACTATGGCTACACCTTC.